Only a few counts were recorded for the clone carrying this T cell receptor beta chain. Its cognate antigen is unknown. The data are from a study of T-cell memory formation after mild COVID-19. As for the study in general: TCR clusters were mostly confined to one donor each.

CDR1 LGHDT and CDR2 YNNKEL come from the germline V gene (reference sequence). The CDR3 has 14 amino acids. Trimming pared 1 base from V and 3 bases from J, leaving 6 bases between. Study findings and constraints: Clones contracting across day 15 to 85 had a balanced CD4/CD8 profile; later expanding clones leaned CD4+.

TCRdb processed the 5' RACE reads anew with MiXCR; each CDR3 protein has one entry. The data hold almost 350,000 distinct CDR3 sequences, with around a fifth observed a single time. The specimen sequenced was PBMCs or a T cell subset sorted from them (not recorded which). The receptor's source is a young man who had mild COVID-19 (a few samples of this study predate the infection). Cell type and time point are not known. This chain joins TRBV3-1 and TRBJ2-2; D unresolved. This CDR3 reads CASSQGYDTGELFF. The CDR3 coding sequence is TGTGCCAGCAGCCAAGGTTATGACACCGGGGAGCTGTTTTTT.